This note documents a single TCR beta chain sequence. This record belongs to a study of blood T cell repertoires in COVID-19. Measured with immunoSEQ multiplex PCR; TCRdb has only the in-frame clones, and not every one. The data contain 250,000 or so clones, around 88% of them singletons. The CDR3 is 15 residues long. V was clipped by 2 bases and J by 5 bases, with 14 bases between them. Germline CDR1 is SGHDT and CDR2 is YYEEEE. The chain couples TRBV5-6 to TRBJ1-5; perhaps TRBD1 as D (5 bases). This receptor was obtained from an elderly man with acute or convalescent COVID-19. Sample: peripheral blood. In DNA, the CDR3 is TGTGCCAGCAGCTTTAGAAGGACGGGGGATCAGCCCCAGCATTTT. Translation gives CASSFRRTGDQPQHF.